This T cell receptor (beta chain) was identified during a study of shared clonotypes between healthy human individuals. Whole-study findings and limits: Clonotype sharing among donors was thought likely to change with sequencing depth.

Germline loops: CDR1 MDHEN, CDR2 SYDVKM. The CDR3 has 14 residues. V was clipped by 1 base and J by 4 bases, with 10 bases between them. A word on this clone: The antigen remains unidentified.

Using immunoSEQ multiplex PCR, the repertoire was profiled, and TCRdb retains in-frame clones only, with some absent. The sample lists fewer than 3 million clones, just under 95% occurring once. Material: naive CD4+ T cells from PBMCs. The sample's subset: CD45RA+ positively selected. The sequence was collected from a man aged 18-30 years in good health. Some clones in this sample may be carry-over from other donors' samples. V and J are TRBV28 and TRBJ1-2; D might be TRBD1 (5 bases). The CDR3 sequence is CASSLLDGGYGYTF. The DNA for the CDR3 is TGTGCCAGCAGTTTATTAGATGGGGGCTATGGCTACACCTTC.